These T cell receptor beta chains were read from a single sample in a study of blood T cell dynamics during melanoma immunotherapy. The repertoire was sequenced with immunoSEQ multiplex PCR; TCRdb's copy has only in-frame clones and lacks some. This table has more than 15,000 clones, around nine tenths appearing once. The material sequenced was blood, taken from a patient treated with checkpoint blockade. The receptors were sampled from a human donor with melanoma. Each CDR3 is given with its conserved first and last residue. Each record gives: J gene, clone size, D gene, V gene, CDR3 DNA, CDR3 protein. A D gene is named only where the DNA matches it firmly. Part of the rows lack a size; the others show once, few, many or a class for expanded clones.

>TRBJ2-3|-|-|TRBV9
TGTGCCAGCAGCGATATGGTAGATACGCAGTATTTT
CASSDMVDTQYF
>TRBJ2-4|-|-|TRBV5-1
TGCGCCAGCAGCGCCGCGGGTGGGGAAAACATTCAGTACTTC
CASSAAGGENIQYF
>TRBJ1-5|few|TRBD1|TRBV7-2
TGTGCCAGCAGCCTGGGACAGGGGGGCCCCTGGAATCAGCCCCAGCATTTT
CASSLGQGGPWNQPQHF
>TRBJ1-4|-|TRBD1|TRBV5-5
TGTGCCAGCAGCCATGTCCCGGACAGGTCCGATGAAAAACTGTTTTTT
CASSHVPDRSDEKLFF
>TRBJ2-4|-|-|TRBV19
TGTGCCAGTAGTTATCAGGGCCCCATTCAGTACTTC
CASSYQGPIQYF
>TRBJ2-7|-|TRBD1|TRBV7-7
TGTGCCAGCAGCCTGACAGGGTCGGGCGAGCAGTACTTC
CASSLTGSGEQYF
>TRBJ1-2|-|TRBD1|TRBV4-1
TGCGCCAGCAGCCAAGACCGCGGGACAGGCCTACTCAACTATGGCTACACCTTC
CASSQDRGTGLLNYGYTF
>TRBJ2-5|-|TRBD2|TRBV6-6
TGTGCCAGCAGTTACTCGACTAGCGGGAGGGAGACCCAGTACTTC
CASSYSTSGRETQYF
>TRBJ1-2|-|-|TRBV30
TGTGCCTGGAGTAGGGCAGGCCCCGTGTATGGCTACACCTTC
CAWSRAGPVYGYTF
>TRBJ2-1|-|-|TRBV10-3
TGTGCCATCAGTGATGGTGTATCGGATGAGCAGTTCTTC
CAISDGVSDEQFF
>TRBJ2-2|-|TRBD1|TRBV9
TGTGCCAGCAGCGTAGAACTTCTACAGGGGACCCGTGACGGGGAGCTGTTTTTT
CASSVELLQGTRDGELFF
>TRBJ2-3|-|TRBD2|TRBV15
TGTGCCACCAGCAGGGGCGGGACTAGCGGCACAGATACGCAGTATTTT
CATSRGGTSGTDTQYF
>TRBJ1-2|-|-|TRBV18
TGTGCCAGCTCCCGGGGCCCAAACAGGGTTGAAGCTGGCTACACCTTC
CASSRGPNRVEAGYTF
>TRBJ2-5|-|-|TRBV19
TGTGCCAGTAGTATCGCGGACAGTAGGTACCAAGAGACCCAGTACTTC
CASSIADSRYQETQYF
>TRBJ1-6|-|-|TRBV28
TGTGCCAGCGAGCGATATAATTCACCCCTCCACTTT
CASERYNSPLHF
>TRBJ1-2|-|TRBD1|TRBV19
TGTGCCAGTAGTTTTCAAACAGGGGGCTATGGCTACACCTTC
CASSFQTGGYGYTF
>TRBJ2-1|-|-|TRBV19
TGTGCCAGTAGTATATCCAGCCGCGGTGAGCAGTTCTTC
CASSISSRGEQFF
>TRBJ2-3|-|TRBD1|TRBV7-3
TGTGCCAGCAGCTTAAGGGGGGACAGGGTCACAGATACGCAGTATTTT
CASSLRGDRVTDTQYF
>TRBJ2-7|-|TRBD1|TRBV5-1
TGCGCCAGCAGCTCACAGGGGACCGAGCAGTACTTC
CASSSQGTEQYF
>TRBJ2-7|-|-|TRBV7-9
TGTGCCAGCAGTCGTAATTTCTACGAGCAGTACTTC
CASSRNFYEQYF
>TRBJ2-1|-|-|TRBV11-3
TGTGCCAGCAGCACTAACTACAATGAGCAGTTCTTC
CASSTNYNEQFF
>TRBJ2-1|-|TRBD2|TRBV7-9
TGTGCCAGCAGCTTAACGTCTAGCGGGAGCCTTGCGGACAATGAGCAGTTCTTC
CASSLTSSGSLADNEQFF
>TRBJ1-1|-|-|TRBV28
TGTGCCAGCAGTCCATTCTCGAACACTGAAGCTTTCTTT
CASSPFSNTEAFF
>TRBJ1-3|-|-|TRBV4-1
TGCGCCAGCAGCCAACAGGGGACAAACACCATATATTTT
CASSQQGTNTIYF